The rows below give T cell receptor beta chains drawn from one sample of a study of CD8+ T cells in alopecia areata. TCRdb's copy holds only in-frame clones and misses some; the assay was immunoSEQ multiplex PCR. The data show 100,000 to 150,000 clones, with 45% to 50% seen just once and about 10% held by the top ten. Sequenced sample: NKG2D-low CD8+ T cells sorted from blood. All receptors derive from a human donor with alopecia areata. Both conserved end residues are part of each CDR3. D genes are given only for firm matches. Size is stated for part of the rows, as once, few or many counts, or as a class when the clone is expanded.

few,TRBV29-1,TRBD1,TRBJ2-7,TGCAGCGTCCGGGACAGGGTAAACGAGCAGTACTTC,CSVRDRVNEQYF
.,TRBV4-1,.,TRBJ2-3,TGCGCCAGCAGCCAGGGTCCCCGGGACCAGTATTTT,CASSQGPRDQYF
.,TRBV30,.,TRBJ2-7,TGTGCCTGGGACCTAGAGAACGAGCAGTACTTC,CAWDLENEQYF
few,TRBV5-6,TRBD1,TRBJ2-7,TGTGCCAGCAGCTTCGGACAGGGGATCCACGAGCAGTACTTC,CASSFGQGIHEQYF
once,TRBV4-1,.,TRBJ1-2,TGCGCCAGCAGCCAAGATAGTACGGATAACTATGGCTACACCTTC,CASSQDSTDNYGYTF
.,TRBV6-1,.,TRBJ2-5,TGTGCCAGCAGTTCCGAGGAGCAAGAGACCCAGTACTTC,CASSSEEQETQYF
.,TRBV19,TRBD1,TRBJ1-1,TGTGCCAGTAGTTTGACAGGGGCTGAAGCTTTCTTT,CASSLTGAEAFF
.,TRBV11-2,TRBD1,TRBJ2-7,TGTGCCAGCAGCGACCGGGACAGGGGGCACGAGCAGTACTTC,CASSDRDRGHEQYF
.,TRBV27,TRBD1,TRBJ2-3,TGTGCCAGCAGTCCGAATCCGGGACAGGGGACAGATACGCAGTATTTT,CASSPNPGQGTDTQYF
.,TRBV30,TRBD2,TRBJ2-3,TGTGCCTGGAGTATCCTAGCGGGGGAACGTTACACAGATACGCAGTATTTT,CAWSILAGERYTDTQYF